One and the same sample provided the 30 T cell receptor beta chains below, sequenced in a study of shared clonotypes between healthy human individuals. The table came from immunoSEQ multiplex PCR; TCRdb's copy has only in-frame clones and leaves some out. The sample contains some 740,000 clones, approximately 92% of which appear only once. Naive CD8 cells lacked CD45RO, underwent positive selection for CCR7 and left out terminally differentiated effector memory CD45RA+ cells. The sequencing input was naive CD8+ T cells sorted from blood. Receptors originate from a man in his thirties or forties in good health.

There are a few counts of this clone. The chain carries TRBV6-4 and TRBJ2-1, with 7 bases aligning to TRBD2. Germline V lookup: CDR1 MRHNA, CDR2 SNTAGT. Unmatched junction bases numbered 0, after V lost 4 bases and J lost 0 bases. The CDR3 extends over 14 amino acids. The CDR3 here is CASSGGSSYNEQFF. The CDR3 nucleotides are TGTGCCAGCAGTGGCGGGAGCTCCTACAATGAGCAGTTCTTC.

J is TRBJ1-4 and V is TRBV9; possibly TRBD1 for D (5 bases). This CDR3 comprises 15 residues. With 2 bases removed from V and 8 bases from J, the gap between germline ends came to 16 bases. Germline assignment: CDR1 SGDLS and CDR2 YYNGEE. The CDR3 region is CASSVRPGEREKLFF. As DNA, the CDR3 is TGTGCCAGCAGCGTCCGGCCGGGGGAAAGGGAAAAACTGTTTTTT. The variable domain in full, with the rest retrieved from reference TRBV9 and TRBJ1-4, is DSGVTQTPKHLITATGQRVTLRCSPRSGDLSVYWYQQSLDQGLQFLIQYYNGEERAKGNILERFSAQQFPDLHSELNLSSLELGDSALYFCASSVRPGEREKLFFGSGTQLSVL.

A remark on this clone: The identical CDR3 is also encoded by other nucleotide sequences in the sample. The chain employs TRBV11-2 and TRBJ2-1; TRBD2 might be the D (5 bases). The CDR3 is made up of 13 amino acids. Trimming pared 5 bases from V and 7 bases from J, leaving 12 bases between. Germline V CDR1 and CDR2: SGHAT, FQNNGV. The CDR3 here is CASSPPGGNEQFF. Written as DNA, the CDR3 is TGTGCCAGCAGCCCACCCGGCGGGAATGAGCAGTTCTTC.

On this clone: Additional DNA sequences in this sample encode the identical CDR3. The chain employs TRBV7-6 and TRBJ2-7; 8 bases match TRBD1. The CDR3 spans 14 residues. Per germline, CDR1 SGHVS and CDR2 FNYEAQ. After removal of 1 base from V and 4 bases from J, the junction contained 3 bases not matched to a gene. The DNA of the CDR3 is TGTGCCAGCAGCTTAGGGACAGGGACTTACGAGCAGTACTTC. It translates to CASSLGTGTYEQYF.

This clone occurred once. CDR3 residues: CASSFLRGDTQYF. CDR3 DNA sequence: TGTGCCAGCAGCTTTCTGAGGGGGGATACGCAGTATTTT. This sequence joins TRBV7-9 and TRBJ2-3; perhaps TRBD1 as D (6 bases). There are 13 residues in the CDR3. V was trimmed by 3 bases and J by 6 bases, leaving 10 bases between them. Germline V lookup: CDR1 SEHNR, CDR2 FQNEAQ (reference sequence).

V gene TRBV13 combines with J gene TRBJ2-2; 11 bases line up with TRBD2. Germline assignment: CDR1 PRHDT and CDR2 FYEKMQ (reference sequence). There are 18 residues in the CDR3. The J segment lost 4 bases and the V segment lost 5 bases, leaving 12 bases of the junction unmatched. Here the CDR3 reads CASSLGGLTSGITGELFF. The CDR3 nucleotides are TGTGCCAGCAGCCTGGGGGGTTTGACTAGCGGGATCACCGGGGAGCTGTTTTTT.

The chain links TRBV7-9 to TRBJ2-2; D is ambiguous. The V gene's germline CDR1 is SEHNR and CDR2 FQNEAQ (reference sequence). The CDR3 has 17 residues. Deletions cut 3 bases from V and 2 bases from J, with 16 bases between. CDR3 DNA sequence: TGTGCCAGCAGCTTTGCTGACGAGACACCCAACACCGGGGAGCTGTTTTTT. This translates into CASSFADETPNTGELFF.

The J gene is TRBJ2-1, the V gene TRBV7-6; 14 bases line up with TRBD2. J gave up 5 bases and V 4 bases, and 4 bases lay outside the gene matches. Per the germline V gene, CDR1 is SGHVS and CDR2 is FNYEAQ. This CDR3 region has 16 residues. The CDR3 sequence is CASSSGTSGRDNEQFF. DNA of the CDR3: TGTGCCAGCAGCTCCGGGACTAGCGGGAGAGACAATGAGCAGTTCTTC.

This chain links TRBV5-6 with TRBJ1-5; TRBD1 is a possible D gene (6 bases). Per germline, CDR1 SGHDT and CDR2 YYEEEE. CDR3 length: 14 amino acids. With 2 bases removed from V and 7 bases from J, the gap between germline ends came to 13 bases. CDR3 sequence (DNA): TGTGCCAGCAGCTTCTGGGGGGCGGGCCAGCCCCAGCATTTT. It yields the protein CASSFWGAGQPQHF.

The chain joins TRBV6-1 to TRBJ1-2, with D possibly being TRBD1 (6 bases). CDR3 length: 14 amino acids. Germline values: CDR1 MNHNS, CDR2 SASEGT. V lost 1 base and J 4 bases, leaving 10 bases between the germline ends. In DNA form, the CDR3 reads TGTGCCAGCAGTGAAGTAGGGGGGATCTATGGCTACACCTTC. The encoded protein is CASSEVGGIYGYTF.

The chain employs TRBV4-1 and TRBJ2-3; D is uncertain. The CDR3 consists of 16 residues. V was cut by 2 bases and J by 2 bases, with 14 bases left in between. Germline CDR1 and CDR2: MGHRA and YSYEKL. CDR3 bases: TGCGCCAGCAGCCAAATCGAGAACCGCAACACAGATACGCAGTATTTT. Amino acid sequence: CASSQIENRNTDTQYF.

V gene TRBV27 combines with J gene TRBJ2-1; D is possibly TRBD1 (5 bases). Between the trimmed V and J ends, which lost 3 bases and 6 bases, there was a span of 12 bases. CDR1 and CDR2 (germline): MNHEY, SMNVEV (reference sequence). This CDR3 is built from 14 residues. Here the CDR3 DNA reads TGTGCCAGCAGTTTGGCACAGGTTGGCAATGAGCAGTTCTTC. It is translated as CASSLAQVGNEQFF.

This clone was recorded once. Within the sample, other DNA sequences also encode this same CDR3. V gene TRBV28 combines with J gene TRBJ2-7; possibly TRBD2 for D (5 bases). Trimming cost V 8 bases and J 2 bases, with 7 bases left between them. CDR3 length: 11 residues. Germline V gene lookup returns CDR1 MDHEN and CDR2 SYDVKM. CDR3 region: CASGGTYEQYF. CDR3 DNA sequence: TGTGCCAGCGGAGGTACCTACGAGCAGTACTTC.

This chain joins TRBV11-2 and TRBJ2-7; TRBD1 matches 8 bases. Trimming took 3 bases from V and 6 from J; bases not matched to a gene: 1. Germline V gene data show CDR1 as SGHAT and CDR2 as FQNNGV. The CDR3 is made up of 12 amino acids. The CDR3 region is CASSLTGAEQYF. The CDR3 DNA follows: TGTGCCAGCAGCTTGACAGGGGCCGAGCAGTACTTC.

V and J are TRBV4-3 and TRBJ2-1, with a possible D match to TRBD2 (6 bases). The germline gives CDR1 LGHNA, CDR2 YSLEER. Trimming took 1 base from V and 8 from J, leaving 15 bases between them. The CDR3 loop spans 15 amino acids. For the CDR3, the DNA is TGCGCCAGCAGCCAAGCGGAGCGTAGGAGGGATGAGCAGTTCTTC. As protein: CASSQAERRRDEQFF.

The chain combines TRBV7-9 with TRBJ1-1, with no clear D. Looked up from germline, CDR1 is SEHNR and CDR2 is FQNEAQ (reference sequence). The CDR3 consists of 13 residues. Trimming stripped 0 bases from V and 2 bases from J, with 4 bases between. CDR3 sequence reads: CASSLADNTEAFF. As DNA, the CDR3 is TGTGCCAGCAGCTTAGCGGATAACACTGAAGCTTTCTTT.

This clone was recorded a few times. The chain has TRBV27 and TRBJ1-2, with D perhaps matching TRBD1 (6 bases). V lost 5 bases and J 0 bases, leaving 10 bases between the germline ends. Germline assignment: CDR1 MNHEY and CDR2 SMNVEV (reference sequence). The length of the CDR3 is 14 residues. CDR3 DNA: TGTGCCAGCAGTCAGGGGATAGCTAACTATGGCTACACCTTC. It yields the protein CASSQGIANYGYTF.

The J gene is TRBJ1-1, the V gene TRBV7-6; 9 bases map to TRBD1. Germline-derived CDR1 and CDR2 are SGHVS and FNYEAQ. The CDR3 totals 14 residues. The V segment lost 0 bases and the J segment 11 bases; nucleotides outside the gene matches: 7. The CDR3 loop reads CASSLAPDRGDAFF. The CDR3 nucleotides read TGTGCCAGCAGCTTAGCCCCCGACAGGGGGGATGCTTTCTTT.

This chain uses TRBV25-1 with TRBJ2-1; D is uncertain. The CDR3 is made up of 10 amino acids. V was clipped by 3 bases and J by 15 bases, with 9 bases between them. The V gene's germline CDR1 is MGHDK and CDR2 SYGVNS. This CDR3 reads CASSEGNMFF. In DNA, the CDR3 is TGTGCCAGCAGTGAGGGAAACATGTTCTTC.

The chain is built from TRBV19 and TRBJ1-5; TRBD1 matches at 7 bases. V was pared by 7 bases and J by 0 bases, with 6 bases of the junction left unmatched. The germline V gene encodes CDR1 LNHDA and CDR2 SQIVND (reference sequence). The CDR3 totals 15 residues. The CDR3 coding sequence is TGTGCCAGTAAACTGGGACAGTATAGCAATCAGCCCCAGCATTTT. Encoded protein: CASKLGQYSNQPQHF.

CDR3 residues: CASRSGIRFQPQHF. CDR3 DNA: TGTGCCAGCAGAAGCGGTATCCGATTCCAGCCCCAGCATTTT. This chain connects TRBV27 to TRBJ1-5; D gene unclear. Trimming stripped 6 bases from V and 7 bases from J, with 16 bases between. The CDR3 spans 14 residues. The germline CDR1 and CDR2 sequences are MNHEY and SMNVEV (reference sequence).

CDR3 in amino acids: CASSWSGGSYNEQFF. CDR3 sequence (DNA): TGTGCCAGCAGCTGGTCAGGGGGGTCCTACAATGAGCAGTTCTTC. The genes are TRBV7-9 and TRBJ2-1; tentative D call: TRBD1 (7 bases). CDR3 size: 15 residues. Trimming shortened V by 4 bases and J by 1 base, and 11 bases separated the two germline ends. Germline V CDR1 and CDR2: SEHNR, FQNEAQ (reference sequence).

The table lists this clone with a few counts. The chain couples TRBV28 to TRBJ2-1, with D unclear. CDR1 MDHEN and CDR2 SYDVKM come from the germline V gene. Deletions cut 6 bases from V and 0 bases from J, with 12 bases between. The CDR3 has 15 residues. CDR3 sequence: CASSVDPSSYNEQFF. CDR3 in DNA: TGTGCCAGCAGCGTAGACCCGAGCTCCTACAATGAGCAGTTCTTC.

The chain carries TRBV30 and TRBJ1-5; D is perhaps TRBD1 (6 bases). The CDR3 totals 14 residues. The germline gives CDR1 GTSNPN, CDR2 SVGIG (reference sequence). The V gene lost 4 bases and the J gene lost 4 bases, with 14 bases spanning the gap. The CDR3 region has the DNA TGTGCCTGGAACCCGGGTCAGGGGAATCAGCCCCAGCATTTT. Translation: CAWNPGQGNQPQHF.

This clone appeared a single time. This chain joins TRBV7-9 and TRBJ1-2; TRBD1 matches 8 bases. The germline CDR1 and CDR2 sequences are SEHNR and FQNEAQ (reference sequence). The CDR3 length is 14 residues. The junction had 1 base not matched to a gene; V was cut back by 0 bases and J by 4 bases. The CDR3, as DNA: TGTGCCAGCAGCTTAGCGACAGGGGTCTATGGCTACACCTTC. It specifies CASSLATGVYGYTF.

The chain links TRBV29-1 to TRBJ2-3; 12 bases fit TRBD2. With 1 base clipped from V and 2 bases from J, the junction kept 4 bases outside the gene matches. The germline V gene encodes CDR1 SQVTM and CDR2 ANQGSEA. The CDR3 runs to 16 residues. The CDR3 sequence is CSVEGTSGDHTDTQYF. In DNA form, the CDR3 reads TGCAGCGTTGAAGGGACTAGCGGGGACCACACAGATACGCAGTATTTT.

The genes are TRBV5-4 and TRBJ1-2, with 7 bases identical to TRBD1. This CDR3 contains 15 residues. The trim removed 0 bases at V and 8 bases at J, leaving 10 bases unmatched. Per germline, CDR1 SGHNT and CDR2 YYREEE (reference sequence). CDR3 DNA: TGTGCCAGCAGCTTGGAGGCAGGGGGTTCGGGCGGCTACACCTTC. Translation: CASSLEAGGSGGYTF.

The chain combines TRBV7-6 with TRBJ1-1, with 8 bases fitting TRBD1. Germline assignment: CDR1 SGHVS and CDR2 FNYEAQ. This CDR3 has 14 amino acids. The V gene end was trimmed by 5 bases and the J gene end by 4 bases; junction bases not matched to a gene: 6. The CDR3 region has the DNA TGTGCCAGCAGCCTAGAGACAGGGGCCACTGAAGCTTTCTTT. It encodes CASSLETGATEAFF.

CDR3 in amino acids: CASSLQDRGRYTGELFF. CDR3 in DNA: TGTGCCAGCAGCTTGCAGGACAGGGGGCGTTACACCGGGGAGCTGTTTTTT. The V and J genes are TRBV7-9 and TRBJ2-2, with 11 positions matching TRBD1. Germline CDR1 SEHNR, CDR2 FQNEAQ (reference sequence). With V trimmed by 3 bases and J by 3 bases, 6 bases remained unmatched. The CDR3 covers 17 residues.

This clone was observed once. The chain carries TRBV6-6 and TRBJ2-7, with D perhaps TRBD2 (6 bases). This CDR3 region has 12 residues. Germline CDR1 MNHNY, CDR2 SVGAGI (reference sequence). V gave up 6 bases and J gave up 4 bases, with 10 bases separating them. The CDR3, as DNA: TGTGCCAGCAGCCTACGGGAGTACGAGCAGTACTTC. Its translation is CASSLREYEQYF.